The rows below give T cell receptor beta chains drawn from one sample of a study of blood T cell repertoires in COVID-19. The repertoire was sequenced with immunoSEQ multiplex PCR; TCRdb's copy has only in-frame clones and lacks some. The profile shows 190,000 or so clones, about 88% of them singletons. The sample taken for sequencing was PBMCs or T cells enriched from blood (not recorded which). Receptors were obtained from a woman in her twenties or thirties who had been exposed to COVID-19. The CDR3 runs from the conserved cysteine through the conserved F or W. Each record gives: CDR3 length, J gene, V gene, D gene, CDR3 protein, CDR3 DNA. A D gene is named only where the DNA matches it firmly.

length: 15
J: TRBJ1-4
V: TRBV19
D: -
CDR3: CASSSGVGTNEKLFF
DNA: TGTGCCAGTAGTTCGGGGGTTGGAACTAATGAAAAACTGTTTTTT

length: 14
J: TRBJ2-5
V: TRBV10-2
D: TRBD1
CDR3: CASSDPTGQETQYF
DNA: TGCGCCAGCAGTGACCCGACAGGGCAAGAGACCCAGTACTTC

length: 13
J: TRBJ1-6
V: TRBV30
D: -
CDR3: CAWRGAGNSPLHF
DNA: TGTGCCTGGAGAGGTGCGGGGAATTCACCCCTCCACTTT

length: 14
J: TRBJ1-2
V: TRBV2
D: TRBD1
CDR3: CASSRIGQELGYTF
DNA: TGTGCCAGCAGCCGAATTGGACAGGAACTTGGCTACACCTTC

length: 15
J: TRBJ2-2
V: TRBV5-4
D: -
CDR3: CASSFRSPGTGELFF
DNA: TGTGCCAGCAGCTTTAGGTCTCCAGGCACCGGGGAGCTGTTTTTT

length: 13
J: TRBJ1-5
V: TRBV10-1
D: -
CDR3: CASSVDPQGPQHF
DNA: TGCGCCAGCAGTGTTGACCCGCAGGGACCCCAGCATTTT

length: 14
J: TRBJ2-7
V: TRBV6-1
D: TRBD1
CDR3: CASSEPGQGHEQYF
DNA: TGTGCCAGCAGTGAGCCGGGACAGGGACACGAGCAGTACTTC

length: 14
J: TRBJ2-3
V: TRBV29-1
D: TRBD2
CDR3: CSVVPSGGHNTQYF
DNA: TGCAGCGTCGTACCCAGCGGGGGCCATAACACGCAGTATTTT

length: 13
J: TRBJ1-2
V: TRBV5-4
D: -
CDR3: CASSLESGHGYTF
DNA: TGTGCCAGCAGCTTAGAGTCAGGGCATGGCTACACCTTC

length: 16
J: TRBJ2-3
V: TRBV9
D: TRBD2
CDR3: CASSEAPSGASDTQYF
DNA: TGTGCCAGCAGCGAAGCTCCTAGCGGGGCTTCAGATACGCAGTATTTT

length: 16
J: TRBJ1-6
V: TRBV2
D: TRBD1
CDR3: CASILQGSRNNSPLHF
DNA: TGTGCCAGCATCCTACAGGGGAGTCGCAATAATTCACCCCTCCACTTT